These T cell receptor beta chains were read from a single sample in a study of cytomegalovirus exposure and HLA in healthy donors. Only in-frame clones appear in the TCRdb table, and some are missing; sequencing was by immunoSEQ multiplex PCR. The sample includes roughly 100,000 clones, 55% to 75% of them seen just once. The specimen was PBMCs. These receptors all stem from a man aged 55 to 70 in good health and CMV-seronegative. Both conserved end residues are trimmed from each CDR3.

J gene: TRBJ2-3
V gene: TRBV19
CDR3 protein: ASSLGQGPSTDTQY

J gene: TRBJ1-3
V gene: TRBV7-9
CDR3 protein: ASTFGGNTIY

J gene: TRBJ2-5
V gene: TRBV5-1
CDR3 protein: ASSLSAVGGETQY

J gene: TRBJ1-3
V gene: TRBV7-8
CDR3 protein: ASSEGQGVGNTIY

J gene: TRBJ1-4
V gene: TRBV7-6
CDR3 protein: ASSLQNAGGLVEEKLF

J gene: TRBJ1-2
V gene: TRBV4-2
CDR3 protein: ASSREATGDGGYT

J gene: TRBJ2-7
V gene: TRBV19
CDR3 protein: ASSIRFVGGEQY

J gene: TRBJ1-2
V gene: TRBV7-9
CDR3 protein: ASSSSTANYGYT

J gene: TRBJ1-6
V gene: TRBV5-6
CDR3 protein: ASSWSPRRVGYNSPLH

J gene: TRBJ1-4
V gene: TRBV6-5
CDR3 protein: ASRPQGAWSEKLF

J gene: TRBJ2-1
V gene: TRBV2
CDR3 protein: ASNTLAGGQNEQF

J gene: TRBJ2-2
V gene: TRBV19
CDR3 protein: ASFDRGPNTGELF

J gene: TRBJ1-1
V gene: TRBV5-4
CDR3 protein: ASSSLSSEAF

J gene: TRBJ1-2
V gene: TRBV28
CDR3 protein: ASSPGVYGYT

J gene: TRBJ1-2
V gene: TRBV28
CDR3 protein: ASSTHRELYYGYT

J gene: TRBJ2-7
V gene: TRBV14
CDR3 protein: ASSQASGPYEQY

J gene: TRBJ2-6
V gene: TRBV9
CDR3 protein: ASSVTRGGPSGANVLT

J gene: TRBJ2-7
V gene: TRBV9
CDR3 protein: ASSKWRQGESYEQY

J gene: TRBJ1-1
V gene: TRBV5-1
CDR3 protein: ASSLDSDRENTEAF

J gene: TRBJ1-5
V gene: TRBV25-1
CDR3 protein: ASSDEDRGVNQPQH

J gene: TRBJ2-1
V gene: TRBV29-1
CDR3 protein: TGGNNEQF

J gene: TRBJ2-5
V gene: TRBV7-2
CDR3 protein: ASSLRQGPTQY

J gene: TRBJ1-1
V gene: TRBV6-5
CDR3 protein: ASSYMGQGNTEAF

J gene: TRBJ2-3
V gene: TRBV6-4
CDR3 protein: ASSARDRGTDTQY

J gene: TRBJ2-2
V gene: TRBV5-1
CDR3 protein: ASSLDTVNTGELF

J gene: TRBJ1-2
V gene: TRBV4-2
CDR3 protein: ASSQAGRGVLGYT

J gene: TRBJ2-3
V gene: TRBV2
CDR3 protein: ASKSSGGFTDTQY

J gene: .
V gene: TRBV9
CDR3 protein: ASSVGGGTSGHEQY

J gene: TRBJ1-4
V gene: TRBV6-5
CDR3 protein: ASRDSHEKLF

J gene: TRBJ2-7
V gene: TRBV6-6
CDR3 protein: ASSLGQNNYEQY

J gene: TRBJ2-5
V gene: TRBV13
CDR3 protein: ASSLRTSGKETQY

J gene: TRBJ1-1
V gene: TRBV6-1
CDR3 protein: ASSLKTGSAEAF

J gene: TRBJ2-7
V gene: TRBV2
CDR3 protein: ASTGTSGIPEQY

J gene: TRBJ1-1
V gene: TRBV7-6
CDR3 protein: ASSLGANVNTEAF

J gene: TRBJ2-1
V gene: TRBV25-1
CDR3 protein: ASSVSGLYNEQF

J gene: TRBJ2-7
V gene: TRBV27
CDR3 protein: ASSFWAASSYEQY

J gene: TRBJ1-5
V gene: TRBV28
CDR3 protein: ASSLSRGGNQPQH

J gene: TRBJ2-3
V gene: TRBV5-1
CDR3 protein: ASSLEHLSTDTQY

J gene: TRBJ1-3
V gene: TRBV7-3
CDR3 protein: ASSRNRGGNTIY

J gene: TRBJ2-5
V gene: TRBV27
CDR3 protein: ASSWTVQETQY

J gene: TRBJ1-2
V gene: TRBV5-1
CDR3 protein: ASSPEAGQEIYGYT

J gene: TRBJ1-1
V gene: TRBV6-1
CDR3 protein: ASSVYPGTGVLMNTEAF

J gene: TRBJ1-2
V gene: TRBV4-1
CDR3 protein: ASSPQDRPDYGYT

J gene: TRBJ2-3
V gene: TRBV6-4
CDR3 protein: ASSVAGSTDTQY

J gene: TRBJ2-2
V gene: TRBV5-5
CDR3 protein: ASSRYYSTGELF

J gene: TRBJ2-5
V gene: TRBV6-6
CDR3 protein: ASRPSGQETQY

J gene: TRBJ1-1
V gene: TRBV27
CDR3 protein: ASSTYREITEAF

J gene: TRBJ2-1
V gene: TRBV10-3
CDR3 protein: AITPGLAGENEQF

J gene: TRBJ1-3
V gene: TRBV4-2
CDR3 protein: ASSYSQGSGNTIY

J gene: TRBJ2-7
V gene: TRBV2
CDR3 protein: ATRITGATYEQY

J gene: TRBJ1-4
V gene: TRBV9
CDR3 protein: ASSVDLGQGNEKLF

J gene: TRBJ2-3
V gene: TRBV7-9
CDR3 protein: ASSSGLAGFTDTQY

J gene: TRBJ2-7
V gene: TRBV19
CDR3 protein: ASSPLGEGVKY